One and the same sample provided the 20 T cell receptor beta chains below, sequenced in a study of blood T cell repertoires in COVID-19 (dated by TCRdb to about 2020). Library preparation used the immunoSEQ multiplex PCR assay. TCRdb limited this immuneACCESS table to in-frame rearrangements with V and J called. A share of clones is missing; checked studies link under half to unresolved V genes, and the rest is unexplained. This sample lists 130,000 to 150,000 clones; less than 90% were detected once. About 40% of the sample is in the top ten clones. The specimen sequenced was peripheral blood. Receptor source: a human donor in a cohort sampled during active COVID-19.

The J gene is TRBJ1-5, the V gene TRBV7-2; D is unresolved. Trimming cost V 4 bases and J 0 bases, with 10 bases left between them. CDR1 is SGHTA and CDR2 is FQGNSA in the germline V gene. The CDR3 contains 15 residues. This CDR3 is CASSSHGYSNQPQHF. The CDR3 nucleotides read TGTGCCAGCAGCTCGCACGGGTATAGCAATCAGCCCCAGCATTTT.

This clone was seen a handful of times. The V gene is TRBV4-3, the J gene TRBJ1-2; 7 bases map to TRBD1. CDR3 length: 15 residues. Germline CDR1 and CDR2: LGHNA and YSLEER. V lost 1 base to trimming and J lost 7 bases; unmatched junction nucleotides: 9. The CDR3 DNA is TGCGCCAGCAGCCAAGTCCCCACAGGGGTAGGTGGCTACACCTTC. Encoded protein: CASSQVPTGVGGYTF.

In nucleotides, the CDR3 is TGTGCTTCAGGGGGCTCGGACTACGAGCAGTACTTC. Translated, it gives CASGGSDYEQYF. The chain combines TRBV30 with TRBJ2-7; 8 bases map to TRBD1. Germline V gene lookup returns CDR1 GTSNPN and CDR2 SVGIG (reference sequence). The CDR3 covers 12 residues.

The V and J genes are TRBV4-3 and TRBJ2-5, with D possibly TRBD2 on 6 matching bases. Germline CDR1 reads LGHNA; CDR2 reads YSLEER. The CDR3 consists of 15 residues. Deletions cut 0 bases from V and 7 bases from J, with 15 bases between. The CDR3 DNA follows: TGCGCCAGCAGCCAAGATTTCGGAGGGCTGGTGACCCAGTACTTC. This sequence encodes CASSQDFGGLVTQYF.

The chain recombines TRBV6-2 or TRBV6-3 with TRBJ1-5; 8 bases agree with TRBD1. The CDR3 contains 16 residues. The germline CDR1 and CDR2 sequences are MNHEY and SVGEGT. Trimming took 0 bases from V and 1 from J; bases not matched to a gene: 2. CDR3 nucleotides: TGTGCCAGCAGTTACTCCCGACAGGGGAGCAATCAGCCCCAGCATTTT. Protein product: CASSYSRQGSNQPQHF.

This clone came up once. The chain links TRBV19 to TRBJ1-2; D remains unclear. The ends were cut back, 3 bases at V and 6 bases at J, with 14 bases in the middle. The CDR3 sequence is 14 residues long. The V gene's germline CDR1 is LNHDA and CDR2 SQIVND (reference sequence). The CDR3 loop is CASSIRVPSHGYTF. CDR3 sequence (DNA): TGTGCCAGTAGTATCCGGGTCCCCTCTCATGGCTACACCTTC.

The V gene is TRBV7-9, the J gene TRBJ1-4; TRBD1 might be the D (5 bases). Germline loops: CDR1 SEHNR, CDR2 FQNEAQ (reference sequence). This CDR3 has 15 residues. V was pared by 1 base and J by 3 bases, with 9 bases between. The CDR3 protein is CASSLGDSANEKLFF. In DNA, the CDR3 is TGTGCCAGCAGCTTAGGAGACAGTGCTAATGAAAAACTGTTTTTT.

There are a few counts of this clone. The chain couples TRBV6-2 or TRBV6-3 to TRBJ2-1, with 16 bases aligning to TRBD2. V lost 4 bases and J lost 9; bases outside the gene matches: 6. The germline V gene encodes CDR1 MNHEY and CDR2 SVGEGT. The CDR3 is 16 residues long. The CDR3 sequence: CASSSGLAGGLSEQFF. The CDR3 DNA follows: TGTGCCAGCAGTTCGGGACTAGCGGGGGGGTTAAGTGAGCAGTTCTTC.

The chain has TRBV18 and TRBJ1-5; the match to TRBD1 covers 7 bases. The CDR3 is 15 residues long. CDR1 is KGHSH and CDR2 is LQKENI in the germline V gene. With V trimmed by 4 bases and J by 5 bases, 8 bases remained unmatched. The CDR3 nucleotides read TGTGCCAGCTCACGACGAACAGGGGAGGATCAGCCCCAGCATTTT. Protein product: CASSRRTGEDQPQHF.

This clone appeared once. The CDR3 protein is CASSSPPGGGKTQYF. CDR3 DNA: TGTGCCAGCAGTTCCCCCCCCGGGGGGGGGAAGACCCAGTACTTC. The rearrangement joins TRBV27 to TRBJ2-5; 8 bases are a match to TRBD2. The V gene end was trimmed by 4 bases and the J gene end by 6 bases; junction bases not matched to a gene: 10. CDR1 is MNHEY, CDR2 SMNVEV, per germline (reference sequence). CDR3 length: 15 residues.

The V call is TRBV19, the J call TRBJ1-1, with D maybe TRBD1 (6 bases). The CDR3 has 13 amino acids. The V gene's germline CDR1 is LNHDA and CDR2 SQIVND (reference sequence). V was cut by 0 bases and J by 8 bases, with 10 bases left in between. The CDR3 here is CASSIEGAEEAFF. In nucleotides, the CDR3 is TGTGCCAGTAGTATAGAGGGGGCGGAAGAAGCTTTCTTT. The full variable domain, its missing parts supplied by reference TRBV19 and TRBJ1-1, is DGGITQSPKYLFRKEGQNVTLSCEQNLNHDAMYWYRQDPGQGLRLIYYSQIVNDFQKGDIAEGYSVSREKKESFPLTVTSAQKNPTAFYLCASSIEGAEEAFFGQGTRLTVV.

This clone has only one observation. CDR3 in amino acids: CASSKTGLENWNTEAFF. The DNA of the CDR3 is TGCGCCAGCAGCAAAACAGGGTTGGAGAATTGGAACACTGAAGCTTTCTTT. The chain employs TRBV5-1 and TRBJ1-1, with TRBD1 as a possible D gene (6 bases). V was clipped by 4 bases and J by 1 base, with 20 bases between them. Looked up from germline, CDR1 is SGHRS and CDR2 is YFSETQ. This CDR3 is built from 17 residues.

The rearrangement joins TRBV19 to TRBJ2-1; 9 bases align to TRBD1. The V and J ends lost 3 bases and 8 bases, in that order; junction bases with no gene match: 8. This CDR3 region has 15 residues. Germline values: CDR1 LNHDA, CDR2 SQIVND (reference sequence). CDR3 in amino acids: CASSIGQGQGYEQFF. The CDR3 bases are TGTGCCAGTAGTATCGGGCAGGGACAGGGCTATGAGCAGTTCTTC.

The rearrangement links TRBV19 to TRBJ1-1; D uncertain. The CDR3 extends over 13 amino acids. CDR1 and CDR2 from the germline V gene are LNHDA and SQIVND (reference sequence). The V gene lost 10 bases and the J gene lost 1 base, with 13 bases spanning the gap. CDR3 in DNA: TGTGCCACCTCACGCAACTGGAACACTGAAGCTTTCTTT. It codes for CATSRNWNTEAFF.

This clone was seen only a few times. This rearrangement joins TRBV19 to TRBJ1-1, with 7 bases fitting TRBD1. J lost 1 base, V lost 6 bases, and 20 bases had no gene match. CDR3 size: 19 residues. CDR1 and CDR2 (germline): LNHDA, SQIVND (reference sequence). Here the CDR3 DNA reads TGTGCCAGTAGGACCGACAGGGTGAGGGTCCCCGGACGGAACACTGAAGCTTTCTTT. Protein product: CASRTDRVRVPGRNTEAFF.

The chain employs TRBV5-1 and TRBJ2-3; 12 nucleotides agree with TRBD2. Looked up from germline, CDR1 is SGHRS and CDR2 is YFSETQ. The V segment lost 3 bases and the J segment 6 bases; nucleotides outside the gene matches: 2. The CDR3 loop spans 14 amino acids. The CDR3 protein is CASSSTSGGDTQYF. In DNA, the CDR3 is TGCGCCAGCAGCTCGACTAGCGGGGGTGATACGCAGTATTTT.

The count of this clone is one. The chain employs TRBV24-1 and TRBJ2-3, with D unresolved. The germline V gene has CDR1 KGHDR and CDR2 SFDVKD. V lost 4 bases and J 8 bases, leaving 12 bases between the germline ends. This CDR3 is built from 13 residues. The CDR3 DNA reads TGTGCCACCAGTGACTTGGAACGCGGTACGCAGTATTTT. Amino acids: CATSDLERGTQYF.

V gene TRBV3-1 (or the pseudogene TRBV3-2) combines with J gene TRBJ1-2; 8 bases are a match to TRBD1. CDR1 is LGHDT, CDR2 YNNKEL, per germline (reference sequence). The CDR3 runs 15 residues. The ends lost 6 bases at V and 4 bases at J; junction bases unmatched: 10. CDR3 DNA: TGTGCCAGCAGTCCCTCGGACAGGGATGGCTATGGCTACACCTTC. This gives the protein CASSPSDRDGYGYTF.

V is TRBV27 and J is TRBJ1-1; 9 bases line up with TRBD1. The CDR3 loop spans 16 amino acids. CDR1 is MNHEY, CDR2 SMNVEV, per germline (reference sequence). V shed 3 bases, J shed 4 bases, and the junction held 9 bases outside the gene matches. CDR3 protein: CASSFRPGQGGTEAFF. The CDR3 nucleotides are TGTGCCAGCAGTTTCCGGCCGGGACAGGGTGGCACTGAAGCTTTCTTT.

This rearrangement joins TRBV9 to TRBJ2-7; the D is unclear. The V end was cut by 0 bases, the J end by 1 base, with 8 bases between. The germline V gene encodes CDR1 SGDLS and CDR2 YYNGEE. The CDR3 sequence is 14 residues long. The chain's CDR3 is CASSVGVGSYEQYF. The DNA for the CDR3 is TGTGCCAGCAGCGTAGGGGTCGGGTCCTACGAGCAGTACTTC.